This T cell receptor (beta chain) was sequenced during a study of regulatory T cells in long-lasting Graves disease. The study, taken as a whole, reports: Preferential use of TRBV28, TRBJ1-2 and TRBJ2-5 was seen in persistent disease.

Germline V gene lookup returns CDR1 SNHLY and CDR2 FYNNEI. CDR3 length: 15 residues. The germline V and J ends were trimmed by 2 bases and 10 bases, with 15 bases remaining between them. CDR3-region Arm-PCR and iRepertoire HTBI primers produced the TCR beta libraries. TCRdb passed the multiplex PCR reads through MiXCR, listing each CDR3 protein once. Here the sample spans roughly 560,000 distinct CDR3 sequences, around 15% being singletons. Time point given: newly diagnosed GD, antithyroid drugs for less than 3 months. The authors made the TCR library using RNA they extracted from PBMCs. The sample holds many counts of this clonotype. Its antigen is undetermined. This same sample was also part of a study on T cells in Graves' hyperthyroidism and ophthalmopathy. That source adds: Diagnosing involved the use of clinical symptoms, serum thyroxine and TRAb, thyroid ultrasound and orbital computed tomography. Researchers ran a first-round RT-PCR on the TCR CDR3 using the HTBI primer set.

The V gene is TRBV2, the J gene TRBJ1-6; D perhaps matches TRBD1 (5 bases). The sequence derives from a woman aged 40 to 65 with Graves disease. Sequenced here: peripheral blood mononuclear cells (PBMCs), sampled at new diagnosis, from a patient treated with antithyroid drugs. CDR3 in DNA: TGTGCCAGCAGTGAATTGGGGCCCCAGGGCTCACCCCTCCACTTT. Protein sequence: CASSELGPQGSPLHF.